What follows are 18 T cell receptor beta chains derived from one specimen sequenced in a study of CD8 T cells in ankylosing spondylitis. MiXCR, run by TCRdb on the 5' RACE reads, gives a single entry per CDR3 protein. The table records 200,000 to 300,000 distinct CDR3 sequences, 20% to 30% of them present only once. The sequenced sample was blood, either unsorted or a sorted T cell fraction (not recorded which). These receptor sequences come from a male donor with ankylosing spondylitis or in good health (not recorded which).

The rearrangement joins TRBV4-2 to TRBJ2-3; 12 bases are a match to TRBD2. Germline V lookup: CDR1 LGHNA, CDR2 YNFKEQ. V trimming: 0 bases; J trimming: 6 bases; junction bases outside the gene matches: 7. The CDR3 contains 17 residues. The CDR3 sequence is CASSQERPSGGADTQYF. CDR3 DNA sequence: TGTGCCAGCAGCCAAGAAAGGCCTAGCGGGGGGGCGGATACGCAGTATTTT.

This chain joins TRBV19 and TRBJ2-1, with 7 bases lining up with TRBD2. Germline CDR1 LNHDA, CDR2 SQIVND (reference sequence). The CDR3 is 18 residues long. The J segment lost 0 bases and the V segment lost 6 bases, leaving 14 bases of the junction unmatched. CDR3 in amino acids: CASSTRASSGDSYNEQFF. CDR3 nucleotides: TGTGCCAGTAGCACCAGGGCATCTAGCGGCGACTCCTACAATGAGCAGTTCTTC.

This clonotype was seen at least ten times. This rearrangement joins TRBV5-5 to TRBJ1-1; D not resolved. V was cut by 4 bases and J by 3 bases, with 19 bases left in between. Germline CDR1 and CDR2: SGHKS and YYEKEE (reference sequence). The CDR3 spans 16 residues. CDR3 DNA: TGTGCCAGCAGCCCCACACGGGGATTCACGGACACTGAAGCTTTCTTT. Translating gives CASSPTRGFTDTEAFF.

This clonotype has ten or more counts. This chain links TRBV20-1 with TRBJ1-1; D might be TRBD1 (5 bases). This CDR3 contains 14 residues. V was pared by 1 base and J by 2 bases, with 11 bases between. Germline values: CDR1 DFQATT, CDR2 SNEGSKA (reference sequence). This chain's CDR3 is CSARVGTVNTEAFF. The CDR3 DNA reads TGCAGTGCTAGAGTGGGGACGGTAAACACTGAAGCTTTCTTT.

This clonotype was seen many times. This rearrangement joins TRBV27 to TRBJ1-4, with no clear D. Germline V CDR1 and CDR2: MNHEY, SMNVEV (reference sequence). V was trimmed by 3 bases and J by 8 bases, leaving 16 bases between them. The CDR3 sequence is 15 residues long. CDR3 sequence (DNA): TGTGCCAGCAGTTTTGAGGGCAGGTGGCGAGAAAAACTGTTTTTT. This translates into CASSFEGRWREKLFF.

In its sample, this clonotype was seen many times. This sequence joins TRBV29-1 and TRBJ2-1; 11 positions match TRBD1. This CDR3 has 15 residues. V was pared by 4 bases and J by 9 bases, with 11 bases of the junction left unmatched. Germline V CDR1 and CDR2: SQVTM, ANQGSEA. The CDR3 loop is CSVGGTGGGRGEQFF. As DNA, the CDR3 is TGCAGCGTTGGAGGGACAGGGGGGGGGAGAGGTGAGCAGTTCTTC.

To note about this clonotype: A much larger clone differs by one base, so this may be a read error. Here the CDR3 reads CASRPGTSSEGEQFF. CDR3 coding DNA: TGTGCCAGCAGGCCCGGGACTAGTAGTGAGGGTGAGCAGTTCTTC. J is TRBJ2-1 and V is TRBV11-1; 8 positions match TRBD2. Germline CDR1 SGHAT, CDR2 FQDESV (reference sequence). Unmatched junction bases numbered 13, after V lost 6 bases and J lost 9 bases. The CDR3 covers 15 residues. Using reference TRBV11-1 and TRBJ2-1 for the parts outside the CDR3, the full variable domain is EAEVAQSPRYKITEKSQAVAFWCDPISGHATLYWYRQILGQGPELLVQFQDESVVDDSQLPKDRFSAERLKGVDSTLKIQPAELGDSAMYLCASRPGTSSEGEQFFGPGTRLTVL.

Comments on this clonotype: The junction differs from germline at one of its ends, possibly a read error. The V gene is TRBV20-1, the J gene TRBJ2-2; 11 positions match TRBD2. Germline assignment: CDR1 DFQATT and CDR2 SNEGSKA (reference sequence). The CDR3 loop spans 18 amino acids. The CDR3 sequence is CSARERSRLAGNTWELFF. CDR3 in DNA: TGCAGTGCTAGAGAGCGAAGTCGACTAGCGGGAAACACCTGGGAGCTGTTTTTT.

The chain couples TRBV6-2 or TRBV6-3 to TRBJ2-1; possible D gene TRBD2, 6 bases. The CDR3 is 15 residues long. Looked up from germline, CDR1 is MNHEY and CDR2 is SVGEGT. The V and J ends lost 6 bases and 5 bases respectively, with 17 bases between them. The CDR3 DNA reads TGTGCCAGCAGGGGGGGACTTAACCTGGACAATGAGCAGTTCTTC. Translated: CASRGGLNLDNEQFF.

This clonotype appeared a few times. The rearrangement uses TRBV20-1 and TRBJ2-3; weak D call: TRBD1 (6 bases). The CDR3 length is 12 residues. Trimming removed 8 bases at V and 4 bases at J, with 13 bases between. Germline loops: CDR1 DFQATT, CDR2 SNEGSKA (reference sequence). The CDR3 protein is CSTFKGADTQYF. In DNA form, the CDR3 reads TGCAGTACTTTTAAGGGGGCAGATACGCAGTATTTT.

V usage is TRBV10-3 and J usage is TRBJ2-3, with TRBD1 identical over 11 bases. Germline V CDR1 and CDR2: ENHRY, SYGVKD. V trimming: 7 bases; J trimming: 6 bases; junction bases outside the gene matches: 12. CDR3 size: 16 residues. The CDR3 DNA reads TGTGCCATCACCGCCTCTCCGGGACAGGGGGAGGATACGCAGTATTTT. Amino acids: CAITASPGQGEDTQYF.

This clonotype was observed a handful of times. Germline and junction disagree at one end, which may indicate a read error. The CDR3 protein is CASSYSLETQYF. The CDR3 region has the DNA TGTGCCAGCAGCTACTCGTTAGAGACCCAGTACTTC. The V and J genes are TRBV6-6 and TRBJ2-5; D is uncertain. CDR1 MNHNY and CDR2 SVGAGI come from the germline V gene (reference sequence). There are 12 residues in the CDR3.

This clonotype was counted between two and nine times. CDR3 sequence reads: CASSPLGFEGSPLHF. In nucleotides, the CDR3 is TGTGCCAGCAGCCCCCTCGGGTTTGAGGGAAGCCCCCTCCACTTT. The chain joins TRBV3-1 to TRBJ1-6; D gene ambiguous. Between the trimmed V and J ends, which lost 4 bases and 13 bases, there was a span of 20 bases. The CDR3 runs 15 residues. CDR1 and CDR2 from the germline V gene are LGHDT and YNNKEL (reference sequence). The variable domain in full, completed from reference TRBV3-1 and TRBJ1-6, reads DTAVSQTPKYLVTQMGNDKSIKCEQNLGHDTMYWYKQDSKKFLKIMFSYNNKELIINETVPNRFSPKSPDKAHLNLHINSLELGDSAVYFCASSPLGFEGSPLHFGNGTRLTVT.

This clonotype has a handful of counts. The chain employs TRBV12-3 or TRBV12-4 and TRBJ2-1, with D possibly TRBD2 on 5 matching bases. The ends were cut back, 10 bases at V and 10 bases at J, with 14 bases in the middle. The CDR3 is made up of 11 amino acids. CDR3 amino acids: CATSRGGEQFF. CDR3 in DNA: TGTGCCACGTCCCGCGGCGGGGAGCAGTTCTTC.

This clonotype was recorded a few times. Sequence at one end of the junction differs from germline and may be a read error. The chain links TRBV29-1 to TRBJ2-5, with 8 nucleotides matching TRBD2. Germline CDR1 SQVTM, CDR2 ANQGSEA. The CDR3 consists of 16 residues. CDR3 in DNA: TGCAGCGTTCTATCTGGGGCTAGCGGGTTCCAAGAGAGCCAGTACTTC. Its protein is CSVLSGASGFQESQYF.

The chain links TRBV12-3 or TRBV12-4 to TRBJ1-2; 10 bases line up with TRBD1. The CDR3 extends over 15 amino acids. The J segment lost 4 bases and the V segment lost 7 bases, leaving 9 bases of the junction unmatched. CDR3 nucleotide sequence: TGTGCCAGCACCTGGGACAGGGGAGAGGGCTATGGCTACACCTTC. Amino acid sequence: CASTWDRGEGYGYTF.

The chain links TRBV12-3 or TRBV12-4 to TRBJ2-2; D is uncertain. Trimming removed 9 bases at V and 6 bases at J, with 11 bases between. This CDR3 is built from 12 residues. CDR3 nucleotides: TGTGCCAGTCTGAAATTTGCCGGGGAGCTGTTTTTT. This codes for CASLKFAGELFF.

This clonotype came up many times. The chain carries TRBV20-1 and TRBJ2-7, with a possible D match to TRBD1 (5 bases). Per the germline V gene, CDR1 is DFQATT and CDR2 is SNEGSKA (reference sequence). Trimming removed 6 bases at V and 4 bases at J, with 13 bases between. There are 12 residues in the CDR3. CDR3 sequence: CSATDRGYEQYF. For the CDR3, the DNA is TGCAGTGCCACCGACAGAGGATACGAGCAGTACTTC.